What follows describes a single T cell receptor beta chain. At least ten counts were recorded for this clonotype. Its antigen remains unidentified. Base quality data are lacking; no much larger clone is found one base away. This record comes from a study of identical twins (dated by TCRdb to about 2016). Background on the whole study: To test whether fetal clonotypes persist, this study deep-sequenced TCR alpha and beta repertoires from monozygotic twins, from unrelated adults of various ages, and from cord blood. Replicate twin experiments were performed at different times using different library preparation protocols to rule out contamination. Paper-wide results and their limitations: In monozygotic twins, recombination models systematically underestimated out-of-frame TCR alpha sharing, but the models matched the sharing seen between unrelated individuals. Excess twin sharing in beta out-of-frame sequences was weaker because fewer shared sequences lowered the signal-to-noise ratio. Because the same donors could not be followed over many years, conclusions were based on cross-sectional statistical analysis. Invariant T cells such as MAIT and iNKT could partly confound zero-insertion analyses, though diverse VJ usage argued against this for most clonotypes. Fewer insertions were carried by abundant cord blood beta clonotypes; a weaker similar trend was observed in young adult naive repertoires, while no such trend was observed in memory repertoires. Compared with coincidental sharing between unrelated individuals, an excess of low generation-probability sequences was observed among out-of-frame TCR alpha sequences shared between twins.

Via the germline V gene, CDR1 is SGHDT and CDR2 YYEEEE. Including cysteine and phenylalanine, the CDR3 has 14 amino acids. Here the CDR3 DNA is all that survives: 42 bases in frame from base 1. Deletion took 0 bases off V and 4 bases off J, with a span of 8 bases between the germline ends. Only healthy Caucasian donors were included. The study also sequenced three unrelated non-twin adults: a male aged 18 to 30, a male aged 50 to 60 and a female aged 50 to 60. Using Miltenyi CD45RO+ enrichment and human naive T-cell isolation kits, memory (CD45RO+) and naive T cells were isolated from PBMC. To prepare the library, 5' RACE was applied. The sample was run on an Illumina HiSeq 2000. Template switching added a universal primer binding site, and the final cDNA carried a unique molecular identifier that allowed TCR cDNA molecules to be counted accurately. Specific primers in the conserved constant-segment region were used to synthesize first-strand cDNA for TCR alpha and beta chains. Each cDNA library was double barcoded, with a SMART-Mk sample barcode plus Illumina barcodes, to control for contamination. TruSeq adapter sequences and Illumina sample barcodes were added in two successive PCR steps. Sequencing of the TCR alpha and beta cDNA libraries was done on the Illumina HiSeq platform using custom primers. Processing in the source paper ran as follows. Unique molecular identifiers were extracted from raw reads with MiGEC, and CDR3 positions were determined with MiXCR. For each individual, recombination models were inferred using an EM algorithm with the repgenHMM and IGoR tools. The tcR package in R was used for shared clonotype analysis, with sharing normalized by the product of cloneset sizes. To study raw recombination without the effects of thymic and clonal selection, out-of-frame nonproductive sequences were analyzed. TCRdb trimmed the raw reads at Q25, called clones with MiXCR and kept productive beta chains. Duplicate CDR3 protein sequences are folded into a single record with the most common DNA and genes. The V and J calls follow TCRdb's processing rather than the paper's. Within this sample are 350,000 to 500,000 distinct CDR3 sequences, with about 18% of them counted one time only. The leading ten clones occupy 9.5% to 15% of the sample.

The chain is encoded by TRBV5-6 joined to TRBJ2-1, with the D gene possibly TRBD1 or TRBD2, each one fitting 5 bases. Sequencing was carried out using naive T cells sorted from blood. The cell subset or site label for this specimen denotes: cells isolated with a human naive T-cell isolation kit. This clonotype was sampled from a man aged 45-60 years in good health. In nucleotides, the sequence is TGTGCCAGCAGCTTGGTGTGGGGGTACAATGAGCAGTTCTTC. Its product reads: CASSLVWGYNEQFF. Here the CDR3 is joined to the reference TRBV5-6 and TRBJ2-1 genes, and the full variable domain is: DAGVTQSPTHLIKTRGQQVTLRCSPKSGHDTVSWYQQALGQGPQFIFQYYEEEERQRGNFPDRFSGHQFPNYSSELNVNALLLGDSALYLCASSLVWGYNEQFFGPGTRLTVL.